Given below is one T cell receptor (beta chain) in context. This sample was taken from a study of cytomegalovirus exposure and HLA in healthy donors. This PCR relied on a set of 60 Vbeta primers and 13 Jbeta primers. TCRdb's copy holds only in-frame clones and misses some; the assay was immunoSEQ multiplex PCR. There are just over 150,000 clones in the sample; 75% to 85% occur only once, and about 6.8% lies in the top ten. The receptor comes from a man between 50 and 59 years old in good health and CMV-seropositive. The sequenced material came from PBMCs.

CDR3 in DNA: TGTGCCAGCAGTGAACCCCACCCCGGCGCCGGGGTAAAATATCAGCCCCAGCATTTT. Protein product: CASSEPHPGAGVKYQPQHF. The rearrangement links TRBV6-1 to TRBJ1-5; D ambiguous. CDR3 length: 19 residues. The V and J ends lost 2 bases and 5 bases respectively, with 25 bases between them. Looked up from germline, CDR1 is MNHNS and CDR2 is SASEGT.